The clone carrying this T cell receptor beta chain was detected a few times. Germline lookup yields CDR1 ENHRY and CDR2 SYGVKD. This CDR3 has 15 amino acids. V was clipped by 3 bases and J by 2 bases, with 12 bases between them. These data originate in a study of T cells of healthy individuals. MiXCR, applied by TCRdb to the 5' RACE reads, yields one record per CDR3 protein. The data hold about 96,000 distinct CDR3 sequences, with approximately 15% observed a single time. The sequence was obtained from a human donor in good health. V usage is TRBV10-3 and J usage is TRBJ2-3; tentatively, D is TRBD2 (7 bases). The CDR3 region has the DNA TGTGCCATCAGTGATGCGGGGGCCCTCACAGATACGCAGTATTTT. Translating gives CAISDAGALTDTQYF.